These 24 T cell receptor beta chains were sequenced from one sample in a study of PD-1 blockade in classical Hodgkin lymphoma. The time point denotes: newly diagnosed, previously untreated cHL patient sample. Isolation of CD8+ T cells from thawed PBMCs used magnetic negative selection. Assay used: immunoSEQ multiplex PCR; TCRdb lists only in-frame clones, some missing. The sample lists 23,000 or so clones, just under 90% seen once, with over 6% in the top ten. Source material: CD8+ T cells from blood. These receptors originate from a human donor with classical Hodgkin lymphoma.

CDR3 coding DNA: TGCGCCAGCAGCCTAGAACCGACAGGGTCTAGCTCCTACGAGCAGTACTTC. This sequence encodes CASSLEPTGSSSYEQYF. The chain carries TRBV4-1 and TRBJ2-7, with 7 bases identical to TRBD1. Per the germline V gene, CDR1 is MGHRA and CDR2 is YSYEKL. V lost 4 bases, J lost 0 bases, and 12 bases stayed unmatched. The CDR3 is 17 amino acids.

The rearrangement uses TRBV7-9 and TRBJ2-7; maybe TRBD1 (6 bases). The CDR3 is made up of 14 amino acids. CDR1 and CDR2 (germline): SEHNR, FQNEAQ (reference sequence). With 4 bases removed from V and 2 bases from J, the gap between germline ends came to 12 bases. The CDR3 nucleotides read TGTGCCAGCAGCTCAGGGGATTCACCCTACGAGCAGTACTTC. It specifies CASSSGDSPYEQYF.

V usage is TRBV5-1 and J usage is TRBJ2-3; D uncertain. Germline V gives CDR1 SGHRS, CDR2 YFSETQ. This CDR3 spans 16 amino acids. Trimming removed 4 bases from V and 2 bases from J, with 17 bases in between. The CDR3 here is CASSPYKGRSTDTQYF. CDR3 nucleotide sequence: TGCGCCAGCAGCCCCTATAAAGGCCGTTCCACAGATACGCAGTATTTT. The variable domain in full, completed from reference TRBV5-1 and TRBJ2-3, reads KAGVTQTPRYLIKTRGQQVTLSCSPISGHRSVSWYQQTPGQGLQFLFEYFSETQRNKGNFPGRFSGRQFSNSRSEMNVSTLELGDSALYLCASSPYKGRSTDTQYFGPGTRLTVL.

This rearrangement joins TRBV6-5 to TRBJ1-2; 7 nucleotides agree with TRBD1. The germline gives CDR1 MNHEY, CDR2 SVGAGI. V lost 0 bases and J lost 4; bases outside the gene matches: 2. The CDR3 is 14 amino acids. The CDR3 bases are TGTGCCAGCAGTTACTCAAGGGGGCCCTATGGCTACACCTTC. Translation gives CASSYSRGPYGYTF.

This chain joins TRBV27 and TRBJ2-7; 7 bases are shared with TRBD1. This CDR3 is built from 13 residues. Germline CDR1 reads MNHEY; CDR2 reads SMNVEV (reference sequence). The ends lost 4 bases at V and 6 bases at J; junction bases unmatched: 6. The CDR3 DNA reads as TGTGCCAGCAGTTACAGGGGTGTCCGCGAGCAGTACTTC. This sequence encodes CASSYRGVREQYF.

This clone was picked up one time. The V call is TRBV28, the J call TRBJ2-7, with 7 nucleotides matching TRBD1. CDR1 is MDHEN, CDR2 SYDVKM, per germline. Trimming cost V 4 bases and J 3 bases; bases outside gene matches: 9. The CDR3 spans 15 residues. This chain's CDR3 is CASSSPMRGLYEQYF. The CDR3, as DNA: TGTGCCAGCAGTTCTCCGATGAGGGGGCTCTACGAGCAGTACTTC. Full variable domain (missing parts from reference TRBV28 and TRBJ2-7): DVKVTQSSRYLVKRTGEKVFLECVQDMDHENMFWYRQDPGLGLRLIYFSYDVKMKEKGDIPEGYSVSREKKERFSLILESASTNQTSMYLCASSSPMRGLYEQYFGPGTRLTVT.

The rearrangement uses TRBV7-2 and TRBJ2-1; 9 bases match TRBD2. The CDR3 has 14 residues. Germline values: CDR1 SGHTA, CDR2 FQGNSA. V lost 7 bases and J lost 5; bases outside the gene matches: 6. CDR3 DNA sequence: TGTGCCAGCACTAGACTAGCGGAGGACAATGAGCAGTTCTTC. Translated, it gives CASTRLAEDNEQFF.

The rearrangement joins TRBV4-1 to TRBJ2-1, with 12 bases lining up with TRBD2. The CDR3 has 16 residues. The ends lost 2 bases at V and 8 bases at J; junction bases unmatched: 7. From germline, CDR1 is MGHRA and CDR2 YSYEKL. In nucleotides, the CDR3 is TGCGCCAGCAGCCAACCGACTAGCGGGAGAATCGATGAGCAGTTCTTC. It codes for CASSQPTSGRIDEQFF.

This clone has a handful of counts. V is TRBV27 and J is TRBJ1-2; TRBD1 is a possible D gene (6 bases). CDR3 size: 17 residues. Trimming shortened V by 3 bases and J by 3 bases, and 20 bases separated the two germline ends. Per germline, CDR1 MNHEY and CDR2 SMNVEV (reference sequence). CDR3 bases: TGTGCCAGCAGTTTTGACGCCTCCGGGGGCGCCTACTATGGCTACACCTTC. Translation gives CASSFDASGGAYYGYTF.

The chain combines TRBV27 with TRBJ2-1; weak D call: TRBD2 (6 bases). V lost 5 bases and J 8 bases, leaving 13 bases between the germline ends. Germline V CDR1 and CDR2: MNHEY, SMNVEV (reference sequence). CDR3 length equals 13 residues. The CDR3 DNA reads TGTGCCAGCAGTCTCCGACTAGTCTATGAGCAGTTCTTC. Translated: CASSLRLVYEQFF.

The V and J genes are TRBV9 and TRBJ2-1, with 7 bases aligning to TRBD2. The CDR3 has 15 residues. V was pared by 1 base and J by 8 bases, with 9 bases of the junction left unmatched. The germline gives CDR1 SGDLS, CDR2 YYNGEE. The CDR3 here is CASSVYAGGSDEQFF. DNA of the CDR3: TGTGCCAGCAGCGTATATGCCGGGGGGTCCGATGAGCAGTTCTTC. The full variable domain, its missing parts supplied by reference TRBV9 and TRBJ2-1, is DSGVTQTPKHLITATGQRVTLRCSPRSGDLSVYWYQQSLDQGLQFLIQYYNGEERAKGNILERFSAQQFPDLHSELNLSSLELGDSALYFCASSVYAGGSDEQFFGPGTRLTVL.

The V and J genes are TRBV30 and TRBJ1-2, with D maybe TRBD1 (5 bases). CDR3 length: 15 amino acids. The V end was cut by 0 bases, the J end by 8 bases, with 19 bases between. Per germline, CDR1 GTSNPN and CDR2 SVGIG (reference sequence). The CDR3 spells CAWSVRRGADLGYTF. For the CDR3, the DNA is TGTGCCTGGAGTGTACGACGAGGGGCAGACCTAGGCTACACCTTC.

The genes are TRBV28 and TRBJ2-7; 9 bases agree with TRBD1. The trim removed 4 bases at V and 3 bases at J, leaving 4 bases unmatched. The germline gives CDR1 MDHEN, CDR2 SYDVKM. The CDR3 runs 14 residues. The CDR3 loop is CASSWDRELYEQYF. The CDR3 nucleotides read TGTGCCAGCAGTTGGGACAGGGAGCTCTACGAGCAGTACTTC.

This chain connects TRBV7-9 to TRBJ2-7; tentatively, D is TRBD2 (6 bases). CDR3 size: 14 residues. Trimming stripped 5 bases from V and 2 bases from J, with 13 bases between. CDR1 and CDR2 from the germline V gene are SEHNR and FQNEAQ (reference sequence). CDR3 bases: TGTGCCAGCAGCCCTGGGGGGACTGCCTACGAGCAGTACTTC. Translating gives CASSPGGTAYEQYF.

CDR3 in DNA: TGCGCCAGCAGCCGTTTACTAGCGGGAGGAGGTAATGAGCAGTTCTTC. Its protein is CASSRLLAGGGNEQFF. The genes are TRBV4-3 and TRBJ2-1, with 12 positions matching TRBD2. CDR1 is LGHNA, CDR2 YSLEER, per germline. This CDR3 spans 16 amino acids. The V segment lost 4 bases and the J segment 7 bases; nucleotides outside the gene matches: 8.

The chain has TRBV4-3 and TRBJ1-2, with D unclear. V lost 0 bases to trimming and J lost 0 bases, with 14 bases between them. In germline, CDR1 is LGHNA, CDR2 YSLEER. CDR3 size: 17 residues. CDR3 coding DNA: TGCGCCAGCAGCCAAGACAGGACCCCGGAAGCTAACTATGGCTACACCTTC. It yields the protein CASSQDRTPEANYGYTF.

The V call is TRBV18, the J call TRBJ2-2; D remains ambiguous. This CDR3 region has 15 residues. V was cut by 0 bases and J by 3 bases, with 8 bases left in between. Germline assignment: CDR1 KGHSH and CDR2 LQKENI. In DNA form, the CDR3 reads TGTGCCAGCTCACCACCTGACCCCTACACCGGGGAGCTGTTTTTT. Encoded protein: CASSPPDPYTGELFF.

The rearrangement joins TRBV28 to TRBJ2-5, with 7 bases that match TRBD1. CDR3 length equals 14 residues. The junction had 9 bases not matched to a gene; V was cut back by 6 bases and J by 5 bases. CDR1 and CDR2 (germline): MDHEN, SYDVKM. The CDR3 sequence is CASSERQGIETQYF. As DNA, the CDR3 is TGTGCCAGCAGCGAAAGACAGGGTATCGAGACCCAGTACTTC. The entire variable domain, with the rest obtained from reference TRBV28 and TRBJ2-5, is as follows: DVKVTQSSRYLVKRTGEKVFLECVQDMDHENMFWYRQDPGLGLRLIYFSYDVKMKEKGDIPEGYSVSREKKERFSLILESASTNQTSMYLCASSERQGIETQYFGPGTRLLVL.

This chain links TRBV5-1 with TRBJ2-2; D not certain. Looked up from germline, CDR1 is SGHRS and CDR2 is YFSETQ. V was trimmed by 0 bases and J by 4 bases, leaving 7 bases between them. The CDR3 length is 14 residues. The CDR3 loop reads CASSLGSGTGELFF. The CDR3 DNA reads as TGCGCCAGCAGCTTGGGTTCGGGCACCGGGGAGCTGTTTTTT. Variable domain in full (rest from reference TRBV5-1 and TRBJ2-2): KAGVTQTPRYLIKTRGQQVTLSCSPISGHRSVSWYQQTPGQGLQFLFEYFSETQRNKGNFPGRFSGRQFSNSRSEMNVSTLELGDSALYLCASSLGSGTGELFFGEGSRLTVL.

The J gene is TRBJ2-7, the V gene TRBV30, with D perhaps matching TRBD1 or TRBD2 (7 bases each). V lost 8 bases to trimming and J lost 0 bases, with 11 bases between them. Germline CDR1 reads GTSNPN; CDR2 reads SVGIG (reference sequence). The CDR3 covers 12 residues. CDR3 sequence: CAGRGGSYEQYF. The DNA of the CDR3 is TGTGCCGGCAGGGGGGGCTCCTACGAGCAGTACTTC.

The rearrangement uses TRBV4-1 and TRBJ2-7; D uncertain. Germline CDR1 reads MGHRA; CDR2 reads YSYEKL. This CDR3 comprises 18 residues. Trimming left V 4 bases short and J 2 bases short, with 24 bases between. CDR3 sequence (DNA): TGCGCCAGCAGCCCGGATGGAATTCCGCAAGACCTGGCCTACGAGCAGTACTTC. This encodes CASSPDGIPQDLAYEQYF.

This chain uses TRBV10-3 with TRBJ2-1, with D unclear. Germline loops: CDR1 ENHRY, CDR2 SYGVKD. The CDR3 has 13 amino acids. With 0 bases removed from V and 5 bases from J, the gap between germline ends came to 5 bases. CDR3 nucleotides: TGTGCCATCAGTGAGTCAGGAAACAATGAGCAGTTCTTC. It yields the protein CAISESGNNEQFF.

This clone was seen a few times. The DNA for the CDR3 is TGCGCCAGCAGCCCCGGGCCCTGGTGGACTGAAGCTTTCTTT. It specifies CASSPGPWWTEAFF. The chain uses TRBV5-1 and TRBJ1-1; D gene ambiguous. Germline values: CDR1 SGHRS, CDR2 YFSETQ. Trimming removed 4 bases from V and 5 bases from J, with 15 bases in between. This CDR3 contains 14 residues.

The V gene is TRBV7-9, the J gene TRBJ2-1, with 7 positions matching TRBD2. Germline V gene data show CDR1 as SEHNR and CDR2 as FQNEAQ (reference sequence). The CDR3 totals 14 residues. The J segment lost 4 bases and the V segment lost 11 bases, leaving 11 bases of the junction unmatched. In nucleotides, the CDR3 is TGTGCCGGGCGGGGGACTTCAGTTTACAATGAGCAGTTCTTC. As protein: CAGRGTSVYNEQFF. Supplemented by reference TRBV7-9 and TRBJ2-1, the full variable domain reads DTGVSQNPRHKITKRGQNVTFRCDPISEHNRLYWYRQTLGQGPEFLTYFQNEAQLEKSRLLSDRFSAERPKGSFSTLEIQRTEQGDSAMYLCAGRGTSVYNEQFFGPGTRLTVL.